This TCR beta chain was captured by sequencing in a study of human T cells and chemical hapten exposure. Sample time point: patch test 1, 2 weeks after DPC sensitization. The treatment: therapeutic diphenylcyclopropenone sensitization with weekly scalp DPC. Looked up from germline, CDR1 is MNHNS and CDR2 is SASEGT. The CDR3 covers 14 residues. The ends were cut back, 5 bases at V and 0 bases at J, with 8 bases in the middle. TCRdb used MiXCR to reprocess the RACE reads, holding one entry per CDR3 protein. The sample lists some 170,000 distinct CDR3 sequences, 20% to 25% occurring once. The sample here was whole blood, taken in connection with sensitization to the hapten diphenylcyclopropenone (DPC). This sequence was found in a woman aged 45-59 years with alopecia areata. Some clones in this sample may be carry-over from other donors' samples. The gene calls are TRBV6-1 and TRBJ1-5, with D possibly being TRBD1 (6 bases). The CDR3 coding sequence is TGTGCCAGCAGTACAGGGTATAGCAATCAGCCCCAGCATTTT. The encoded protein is CASSTGYSNQPQHF.